The sequence of this T cell receptor beta chain was determined in a study of glioma-infiltrating T cells. This clonotype showed up just a few times. This CDR3 contains 15 residues. CDR1 is MDHEN, CDR2 SYDVKM, per germline. V gave up 1 base and J gave up 3 bases, with 13 bases separating them. Amplification of TCR alpha and beta CDR3 regions from RNA used iRepertoire nested multiplex PCR. TCRdb analysed the multiplex PCR reads with MiXCR anew, one entry per CDR3 protein. Here the sample spans about 400,000 distinct CDR3 sequences, around 38% being singletons. This TCR was recovered from a human donor with low-grade glioma or glioblastoma, undergoing nonglioma brain surgery, or in good health (not recorded which). The chain recombines TRBV28 with TRBJ2-7; D may be TRBD1 (6 bases). The source material was glioma tissue, nonneoplastic brain tissue, or PBMCs (not recorded which). The DNA for the CDR3 is TGTGCCAGCAGTTTATTTACAGGGCAAAGCTACGAGCAGTACTTC. This translates into CASSLFTGQSYEQYF.